Each of the 3 T cell receptor beta chains below was sequenced from the same sample in a study of cytomegalovirus exposure and HLA in healthy donors (dated by TCRdb to about 2017). Libraries came from the immunoSEQ multiplex PCR assay. For the multiplex PCR, a mixture combining 60 forward primers for TCR Vbeta segments and 13 reverse primers for TCR Jbeta segments was used. Imported from immuneACCESS, the table was reduced by TCRdb to in-frame sequences with V and J called. These copies leave out some clones; in studies compared against another copy, an unresolved V gene accounts for under half, and the cause of the remainder is not known. For this sample the table gives more than 85,000 clones, of which roughly 73% were detected only once. Of the sample, approximately 2% falls within the top ten clones. Sequenced sample: PBMCs. These receptor sequences come from a boy under 18 in good health and CMV-seronegative.

This clone was seen a handful of times. The chain employs TRBV5-4 and TRBJ1-6; D might be TRBD1 (6 bases). Deletions cut 0 bases from V and 5 bases from J, with 6 bases between. From germline, CDR1 is SGHNT and CDR2 YYREEE (reference sequence). The CDR3 loop spans 14 amino acids. Here the CDR3 DNA reads TGTGCCAGCAGCTTGGCAGGGGATAATTCACCCCTCCACTTT. It is translated as CASSLAGDNSPLHF.

This rearrangement joins TRBV4-3 to TRBJ2-2, with 8 nucleotides matching TRBD2. The CDR3 contains 16 residues. The trim removed 0 bases at V and 6 bases at J, leaving 6 bases unmatched. Germline loops: CDR1 LGHNA, CDR2 YSLEER. Written as DNA, the CDR3 is TGCGCCAGCAGCCAAGATCCCGGGGGGGAGCCCGGGGAGCTGTTTTTT. As protein: CASSQDPGGEPGELFF.

The gene calls are TRBV28 and TRBJ1-2, with 10 bases that match TRBD1. CDR1 is MDHEN and CDR2 is SYDVKM in the germline V gene. Trimming took 2 bases from V and 4 from J; bases not matched to a gene: 4. CDR3 length: 15 amino acids. This chain's CDR3 is CASSLAGTGAYGYTF. In DNA form, the CDR3 reads TGTGCCAGCAGTTTAGCCGGGACAGGGGCCTATGGCTACACCTTC.